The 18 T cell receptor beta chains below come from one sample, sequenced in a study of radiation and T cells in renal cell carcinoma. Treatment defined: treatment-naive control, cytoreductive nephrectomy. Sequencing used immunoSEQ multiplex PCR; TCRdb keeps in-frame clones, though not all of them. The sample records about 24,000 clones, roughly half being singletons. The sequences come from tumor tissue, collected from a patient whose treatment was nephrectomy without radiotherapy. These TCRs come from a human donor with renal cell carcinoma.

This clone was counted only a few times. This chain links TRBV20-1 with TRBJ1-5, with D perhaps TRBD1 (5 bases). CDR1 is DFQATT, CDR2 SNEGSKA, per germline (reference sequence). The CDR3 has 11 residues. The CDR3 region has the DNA TGCAGGGCATGGGGGAATCAGCCCCAGCATTTT. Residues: CRAWGNQPQHF.

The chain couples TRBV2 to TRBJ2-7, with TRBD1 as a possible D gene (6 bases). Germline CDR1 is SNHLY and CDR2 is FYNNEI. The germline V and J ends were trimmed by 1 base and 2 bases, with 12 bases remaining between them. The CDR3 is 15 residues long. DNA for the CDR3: TGTGCCAGCAGTGAAGAGGCAGGGGCCGCCTACGAGCAGTACTTC. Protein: CASSEEAGAAYEQYF.

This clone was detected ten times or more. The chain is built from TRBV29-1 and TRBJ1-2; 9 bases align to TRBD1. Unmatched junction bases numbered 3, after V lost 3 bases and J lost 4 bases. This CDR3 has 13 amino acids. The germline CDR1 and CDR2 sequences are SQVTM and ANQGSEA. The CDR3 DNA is TGCAGCGTTGATAGGGACAGGGCCTATGGCTACACCTTC. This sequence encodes CSVDRDRAYGYTF.

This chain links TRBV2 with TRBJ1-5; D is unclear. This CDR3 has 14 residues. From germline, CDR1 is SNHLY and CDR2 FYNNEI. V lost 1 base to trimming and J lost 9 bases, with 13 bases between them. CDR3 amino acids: CASSEVVALGPQHF. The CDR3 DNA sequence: TGTGCCAGCAGTGAAGTTGTAGCACTTGGGCCCCAGCATTTT. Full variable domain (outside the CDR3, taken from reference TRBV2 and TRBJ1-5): EPEVTQTPSHQVTQMGQEVILRCVPISNHLYFYWYRQILGQKVEFLVSFYNNEISEKSEIFDDQFSVERPDGSNFTLKIRSTKLEDSAMYFCASSEVVALGPQHFGDGTRLSIL.

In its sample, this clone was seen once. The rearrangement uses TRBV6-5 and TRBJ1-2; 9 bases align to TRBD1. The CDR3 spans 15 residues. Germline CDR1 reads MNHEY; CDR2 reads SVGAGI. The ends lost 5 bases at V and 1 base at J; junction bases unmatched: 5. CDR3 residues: CASSGGQGVNYGYTF. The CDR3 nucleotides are TGTGCCAGCAGTGGGGGACAGGGCGTTAACTATGGCTACACCTTC.

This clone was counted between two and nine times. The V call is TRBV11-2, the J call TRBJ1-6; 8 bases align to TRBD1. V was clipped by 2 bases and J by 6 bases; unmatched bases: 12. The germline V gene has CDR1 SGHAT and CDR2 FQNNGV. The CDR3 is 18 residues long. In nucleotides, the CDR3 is TGTGCCAGCAGCTTATTAACAGGGGGTGGATTTTCTAATTCACCCCTCCACTTT. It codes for CASSLLTGGGFSNSPLHF.

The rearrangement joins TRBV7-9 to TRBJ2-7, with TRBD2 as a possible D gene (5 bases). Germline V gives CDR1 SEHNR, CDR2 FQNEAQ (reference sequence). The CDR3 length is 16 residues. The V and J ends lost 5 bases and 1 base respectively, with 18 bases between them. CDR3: CASSLDDRGRSYEQYF. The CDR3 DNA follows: TGTGCCAGCAGCCTCGACGACCGCGGGCGATCCTACGAGCAGTACTTC.

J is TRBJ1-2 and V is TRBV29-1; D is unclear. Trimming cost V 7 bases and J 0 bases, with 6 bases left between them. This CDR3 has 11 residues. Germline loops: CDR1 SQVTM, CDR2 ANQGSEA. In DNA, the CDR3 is TGCAGCGCCGGGACTAACTATGGCTACACCTTC. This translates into CSAGTNYGYTF.

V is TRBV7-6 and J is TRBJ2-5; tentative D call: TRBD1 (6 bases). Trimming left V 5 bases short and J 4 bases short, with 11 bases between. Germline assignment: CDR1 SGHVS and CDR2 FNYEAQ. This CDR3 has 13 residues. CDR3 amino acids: CASSTRQAETQYF. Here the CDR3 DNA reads TGTGCCAGCAGCACCAGACAGGCAGAGACCCAGTACTTC.

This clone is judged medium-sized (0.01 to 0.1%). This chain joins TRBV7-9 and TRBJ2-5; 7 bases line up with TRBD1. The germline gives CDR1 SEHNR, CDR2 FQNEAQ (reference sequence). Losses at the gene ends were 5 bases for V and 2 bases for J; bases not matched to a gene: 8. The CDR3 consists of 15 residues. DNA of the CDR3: TGTGCCAGCAGCCGGAAAATACAGGGGCAAGAGACCCAGTACTTC. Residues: CASSRKIQGQETQYF.

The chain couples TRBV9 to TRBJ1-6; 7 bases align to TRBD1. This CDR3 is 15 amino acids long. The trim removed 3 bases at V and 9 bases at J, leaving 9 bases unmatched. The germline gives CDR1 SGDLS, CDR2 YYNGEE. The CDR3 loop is CASSDSRGGGSPLHF. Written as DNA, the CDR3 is TGTGCCAGCAGCGACTCCAGGGGGGGAGGTTCACCCCTCCACTTT.

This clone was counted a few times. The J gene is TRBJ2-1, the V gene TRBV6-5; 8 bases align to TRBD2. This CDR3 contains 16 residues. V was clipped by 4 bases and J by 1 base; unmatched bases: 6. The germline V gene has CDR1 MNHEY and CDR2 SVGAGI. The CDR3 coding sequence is TGTGCCAGCAGTTCCAGCGGGGGTCTTTCCTACAATGAGCAGTTCTTC. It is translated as CASSSSGGLSYNEQFF.

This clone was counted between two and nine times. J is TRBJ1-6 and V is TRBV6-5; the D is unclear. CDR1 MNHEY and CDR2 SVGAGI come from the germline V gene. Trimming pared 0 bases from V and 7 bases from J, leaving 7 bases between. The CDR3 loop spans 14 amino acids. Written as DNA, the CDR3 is TGTGCCAGCAGTTACTCGAAGTGGAATTCACCCCTCCACTTT. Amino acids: CASSYSKWNSPLHF.

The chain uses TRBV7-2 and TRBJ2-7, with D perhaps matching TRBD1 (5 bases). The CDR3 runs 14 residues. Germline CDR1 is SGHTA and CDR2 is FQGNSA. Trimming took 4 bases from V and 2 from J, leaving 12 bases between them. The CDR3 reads CASSSLDTTYEQYF. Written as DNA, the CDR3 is TGTGCCAGCAGCTCGCTGGACACTACCTACGAGCAGTACTTC. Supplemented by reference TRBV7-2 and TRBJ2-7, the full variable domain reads GAGVSQSPSNKVTEKGKDVELRCDPISGHTALYWYRQSLGQGLEFLIYFQGNSAPDKSGLPSDRFSAERTGGSVSTLTIQRTQQEDSAVYLCASSSLDTTYEQYFGPGTRLTVT.

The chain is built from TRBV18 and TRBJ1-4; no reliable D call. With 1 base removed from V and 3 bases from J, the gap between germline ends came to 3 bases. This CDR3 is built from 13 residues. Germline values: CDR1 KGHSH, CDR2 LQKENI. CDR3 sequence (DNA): TGTGCCAGCTCACCACGACCTAATGAAAAACTGTTTTTT. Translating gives CASSPRPNEKLFF.

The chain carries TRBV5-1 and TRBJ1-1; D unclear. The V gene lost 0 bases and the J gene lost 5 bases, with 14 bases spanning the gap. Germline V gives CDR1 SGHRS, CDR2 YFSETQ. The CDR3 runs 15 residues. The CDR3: CASSLGEGSMTEAFF. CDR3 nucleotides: TGCGCCAGCAGCTTGGGGGAGGGTTCTATGACTGAAGCTTTCTTT. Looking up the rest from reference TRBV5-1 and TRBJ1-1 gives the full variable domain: KAGVTQTPRYLIKTRGQQVTLSCSPISGHRSVSWYQQTPGQGLQFLFEYFSETQRNKGNFPGRFSGRQFSNSRSEMNVSTLELGDSALYLCASSLGEGSMTEAFFGQGTRLTVV.

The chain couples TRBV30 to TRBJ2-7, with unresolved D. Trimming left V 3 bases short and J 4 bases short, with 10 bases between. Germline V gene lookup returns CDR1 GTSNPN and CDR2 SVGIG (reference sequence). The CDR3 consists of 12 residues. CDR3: CAWSHERYEQYF. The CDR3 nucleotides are TGTGCCTGGAGCCACGAGAGGTACGAGCAGTACTTC.

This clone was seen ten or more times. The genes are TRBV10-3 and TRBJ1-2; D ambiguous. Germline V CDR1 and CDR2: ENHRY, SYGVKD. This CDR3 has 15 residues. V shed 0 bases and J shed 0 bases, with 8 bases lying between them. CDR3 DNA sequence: TGTGCCATCAGTGAGTCCGAAGGGCCTAACTATGGCTACACCTTC. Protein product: CAISESEGPNYGYTF.